The 30 T cell receptor beta chains below were found in one sample sequenced in a study of cytomegalovirus exposure and HLA in healthy donors. Primers included in the PCR were 60 Vbeta and 13 Jbeta primers. TCRdb's copy holds only in-frame clones and misses some; the assay was immunoSEQ multiplex PCR. The repertoire has about 120,000 clones, about 80% of them found once; the top ten carry 9% to 15%. Sequencing input: PBMCs. These TCRs come from a woman in her thirties or forties in good health and CMV-seropositive.

This clone was observed a single time. The chain carries TRBV28 and TRBJ1-2; 10 bases agree with TRBD1. The trim removed 4 bases at V and 5 bases at J, leaving 7 bases unmatched. Per the germline V gene, CDR1 is MDHEN and CDR2 is SYDVKM. The CDR3 contains 15 residues. The CDR3 DNA sequence: TGTGCCAGCAGTTCGGGACAGGGGTTGAGGTATGGCTACACCTTC. It specifies CASSSGQGLRYGYTF.

The V gene is TRBV4-1, the J gene TRBJ1-2; 7 nucleotides match TRBD1. V lost 3 bases to trimming and J lost 8 bases; unmatched junction nucleotides: 9. The V gene's germline CDR1 is MGHRA and CDR2 YSYEKL. The CDR3 is 14 amino acids. The CDR3 DNA follows: TGCGCCAGCAGCCACCTAACAGGGGTCCGGGGCTACACCTTC. It is translated as CASSHLTGVRGYTF.

Only a few counts were recorded for this clone. This chain uses TRBV18 with TRBJ1-5; 10 bases are a match to TRBD1. The germline gives CDR1 KGHSH, CDR2 LQKENI. This CDR3 spans 16 amino acids. V lost 6 bases and J lost 4; bases outside the gene matches: 9. The chain's CDR3 is CASSRTGGGWNQPQHF. CDR3 DNA: TGTGCCAGCTCTCGGACAGGGGGTGGTTGGAATCAGCCCCAGCATTTT.

The genes are TRBV30 and TRBJ1-3, with TRBD1 matching over 8 bases. V lost 0 bases, J lost 3 bases, and 10 bases stayed unmatched. The CDR3 is made up of 17 amino acids. Germline V gives CDR1 GTSNPN, CDR2 SVGIG (reference sequence). The CDR3 loop is CAWSVRRTGTYGNTIYF. The DNA of the CDR3 is TGTGCCTGGAGTGTACGGAGGACAGGGACATATGGAAACACCATATATTTT.

The chain employs TRBV2 and TRBJ2-7; TRBD1 aligns across 7 bases. There are 14 residues in the CDR3. V trimming: 6 bases; J trimming: 3 bases; junction bases outside the gene matches: 8. Per the germline V gene, CDR1 is SNHLY and CDR2 is FYNNEI. CDR3 amino acids: CASSVDRAGYEQYF. CDR3 sequence (DNA): TGTGCCAGCAGCGTAGACAGGGCGGGCTACGAGCAGTACTTC.

The chain carries TRBV7-9 and TRBJ2-3; TRBD2 agrees at 10 bases. The V gene end was trimmed by 3 bases and the J gene end by 4 bases; junction bases not matched to a gene: 7. The CDR3 is made up of 16 amino acids. From germline, CDR1 is SEHNR and CDR2 FQNEAQ (reference sequence). This CDR3 is CASSLGLAGAPDTQYF. DNA of the CDR3: TGTGCCAGCAGCTTGGGGCTAGCGGGGGCACCAGATACGCAGTATTTT.

The chain recombines TRBV6-5 with TRBJ1-1; 7 bases are shared with TRBD1. V lost 4 bases to trimming and J lost 5 bases; unmatched junction nucleotides: 7. Germline loops: CDR1 MNHEY, CDR2 SVGAGI. This CDR3 spans 14 amino acids. The CDR3 sequence is CASSLDRRGTEAFF. The CDR3 nucleotides are TGTGCCAGCAGTTTGGACAGGAGGGGGACTGAAGCTTTCTTT.

The chain has TRBV5-1 and TRBJ1-1; D remains ambiguous. V shed 2 bases and J shed 1 base, with 6 bases lying between them. Germline assignment: CDR1 SGHRS and CDR2 YFSETQ. The CDR3 length is 13 residues. CDR3 protein: CASSFRQNTEAFF. Written as DNA, the CDR3 is TGCGCCAGCAGCTTCAGACAGAACACTGAAGCTTTCTTT.

This clone was recorded once. The V gene is TRBV21-1, the J gene TRBJ2-2; the D segment call TRBD1 is taken from the table without a DNA check. TRBV21-1 is given as a pseudogene. This CDR3 region has 11 residues. CDR3 nucleotide sequence: TGTGCCAGCAAGGGGGCCGGGGAGCTGTTTTTT. This gives the protein CASKGAGELFF.

This clone was observed a single time. This chain connects TRBV29-1 to TRBJ1-1, with 9 nucleotides matching TRBD1. V was pared by 8 bases and J by 4 bases, with 8 bases of the junction left unmatched. CDR3 length: 13 amino acids. Per germline, CDR1 SQVTM and CDR2 ANQGSEA. CDR3 nucleotides: TGCAGCTTCCACAGGGGGCGCGGCACTGAAGCTTTCTTT. Its protein product is CSFHRGRGTEAFF. The full variable domain, in which reference TRBV29-1 and TRBJ1-1 provide the parts outside the CDR3, is SAVISQKPSRDICQRGTSLTIQCQVDSQVTMMFWYRQQPGQSLTLIATANQGSEATYESGFVIDKFPISRPNLTFSTLTVSNMSPEDSSIYLCSFHRGRGTEAFFGQGTRLTVV.

The chain combines TRBV2 with TRBJ1-2; 8 bases match TRBD1. Germline loops: CDR1 SNHLY, CDR2 FYNNEI. J lost 9 bases, V lost 5 bases, and 8 bases had no gene match. The CDR3 consists of 13 residues. The chain's CDR3 is CASSPTGETSYTF. For the CDR3, the DNA is TGTGCCAGCAGTCCGACAGGGGAAACGAGCTACACCTTC.

The DNA for the CDR3 is TGTGCCAGCAGCTTAAGATCTAGCGTTGCGGAGACCCAGTACTTC. Its translation is CASSLRSSVAETQYF. The chain carries TRBV7-3 and TRBJ2-5, with D possibly TRBD2 on 6 matching bases. V gave up 1 base and J gave up 5 bases, with 14 bases separating them. The CDR3 covers 15 residues. In germline, CDR1 is SGHTA, CDR2 FQGTGA.

The rearrangement joins TRBV19 to TRBJ1-1; 8 bases match TRBD1. Germline V gene lookup returns CDR1 LNHDA and CDR2 SQIVND (reference sequence). The CDR3 loop spans 14 amino acids. The V gene end was trimmed by 7 bases and the J gene end by 5 bases; junction bases not matched to a gene: 9. The CDR3 sequence is CASNRQGTWTEAFF. The CDR3 region has the DNA TGTGCCAGTAACCGACAGGGGACGTGGACTGAAGCTTTCTTT.

The chain combines TRBV30 with TRBJ2-5; no reliable D call. Germline V CDR1 and CDR2: GTSNPN, SVGIG (reference sequence). Trimming stripped 2 bases from V and 5 bases from J, with 6 bases between. This CDR3 comprises 11 residues. The chain's CDR3 is CAWSLQETQYF. CDR3 sequence (DNA): TGTGCCTGGAGTCTCCAGGAGACCCAGTACTTC.

The chain couples TRBV19 to TRBJ2-6; D gene ambiguous. CDR1 LNHDA and CDR2 SQIVND come from the germline V gene (reference sequence). Trimming removed 7 bases from V and 4 bases from J, with 14 bases in between. CDR3 size: 15 residues. The CDR3 DNA follows: TGTGCCAGTACCTTCAACGGAGCCGGGGCCAACGTCCTGACTTTC. Residues: CASTFNGAGANVLTF. Full variable domain (missing parts from reference TRBV19 and TRBJ2-6): DGGITQSPKYLFRKEGQNVTLSCEQNLNHDAMYWYRQDPGQGLRLIYYSQIVNDFQKGDIAEGYSVSREKKESFPLTVTSAQKNPTAFYLCASTFNGAGANVLTFGAGSRLTVL.

This sequence joins TRBV27 and TRBJ2-1; D might be TRBD2 (6 bases). In germline, CDR1 is MNHEY, CDR2 SMNVEV (reference sequence). Between the trimmed V and J ends, which lost 1 base and 14 bases, there was a span of 15 bases. The CDR3 runs to 13 residues. In DNA form, the CDR3 reads TGTGCCAGCAGTTTATACGTTGAGACTAGTGAGTTCTTC. Amino acids: CASSLYVETSEFF.

The chain couples TRBV29-1 to TRBJ2-5; possible D gene TRBD2, 7 bases. The CDR3 is 14 residues long. Per germline, CDR1 SQVTM and CDR2 ANQGSEA. Trimming removed 3 bases from V and 5 bases from J, with 16 bases in between. CDR3: CSVDSRGGGETQYF. The CDR3 DNA follows: TGCAGCGTTGATTCTAGGGGGGGCGGGGAGACCCAGTACTTC.

This rearrangement joins TRBV5-6 to TRBJ1-2, with D tentatively TRBD1 (6 bases). The CDR3 length is 16 residues. Trimming pared 5 bases from V and 5 bases from J, leaving 22 bases between. Germline V CDR1 and CDR2: SGHDT, YYEEEE. Written as DNA, the CDR3 is TGTGCCAGCAGAAGGAGAGGCGGCAGGGGTTTATATGGCTACACCTTC. This sequence encodes CASRRRGGRGLYGYTF.

The chain combines TRBV12-5 with TRBJ1-2; maybe TRBD1 (5 bases). V was shortened by 0 bases and J by 7 bases, with 18 bases between the two germline ends. CDR1 and CDR2 (germline): LGHNT, FRNRAP. The CDR3 has 16 amino acids. CDR3 nucleotides: TGTGCTAGTGGTTTGGTACTGGGCAGGGAGGCGAGTGGCTACACCTTC. Translation gives CASGLVLGREASGYTF.

The chain is built from TRBV6-5 and TRBJ2-5; possible D gene TRBD1, 6 bases. Trimming shortened V by 2 bases and J by 5 bases, and 15 bases separated the two germline ends. This CDR3 is built from 15 residues. Germline CDR1 and CDR2: MNHEY and SVGAGI. The CDR3 nucleotides are TGTGCCAGCAGTTACGATGGGGGCGCGTCGGAGACCCAGTACTTC. Protein: CASSYDGGASETQYF.

J is TRBJ1-3 and V is TRBV10-3; D possibly corresponds to TRBD1 (5 bases). The ends were cut back, 6 bases at V and 1 base at J, with 13 bases in the middle. Germline V CDR1 and CDR2: ENHRY, SYGVKD. CDR3 size: 15 residues. The CDR3 region has the DNA TGTGCCATCAGCAGGGAGGGAGCTTCTGGAAACACCATATATTTT. It translates to CAISREGASGNTIYF.

The gene calls are TRBV6-1 and TRBJ2-7; D not resolved. This CDR3 is 12 amino acids long. Trimming pared 3 bases from V and 1 base from J, leaving 4 bases between. The V gene's germline CDR1 is MNHNS and CDR2 SASEGT. This chain's CDR3 is CASSDRSYEQYF. The CDR3 nucleotides are TGTGCCAGCAGTGATCGTTCCTACGAGCAGTACTTC.

This clone was detected only a few times. The gene calls are TRBV15 and TRBJ2-7, with D possibly matching TRBD2 (5 bases). Germline-derived CDR1 and CDR2 are LNHNV and YYDKDF (reference sequence). Trimming took 3 bases from V and 6 from J, leaving 15 bases between them. The CDR3 is 14 residues long. This CDR3 reads CATSRRTPAGEQYF. CDR3 coding DNA: TGTGCCACCAGCAGGAGGACTCCTGCTGGCGAGCAGTACTTC.

The chain uses TRBV27 and TRBJ1-2; D gene unclear. The germline gives CDR1 MNHEY, CDR2 SMNVEV (reference sequence). The CDR3 totals 13 residues. Trimming cost V 6 bases and J 7 bases, with 15 bases left between them. CDR3 bases: TGTGCCAGCAGAAACACCGGACTGAGTGGCTACACCTTC. Encoded protein: CASRNTGLSGYTF.

This clone was seen a single time. CDR3 amino acids: CASGPQSGYTF. The CDR3 DNA sequence: TGTGCCAGCGGTCCACAAAGTGGCTACACCTTC. The rearrangement joins TRBV7-2 to TRBJ1-2; D call uncertain. V lost 8 bases to trimming and J lost 7 bases, with 11 bases between them. Looked up from germline, CDR1 is SGHTA and CDR2 is FQGNSA. There are 11 residues in the CDR3.

V gene TRBV11-1 combines with J gene TRBJ1-6, with 9 bases lining up with TRBD1. Germline CDR1 reads SGHAT; CDR2 reads FQDESV (reference sequence). CDR3 length: 14 amino acids. J was trimmed by 12 bases and V by 4 bases; bases with no gene match: 7. The CDR3 DNA follows: TGTGCCAGCAGCTCGACCCGGGACAGGGAACCCCTCCACTTT. This translates into CASSSTRDREPLHF.

This chain connects TRBV5-1 to TRBJ1-2; D call uncertain. Deletions cut 3 bases from V and 1 base from J, with 16 bases between. From germline, CDR1 is SGHRS and CDR2 YFSETQ. The length of the CDR3 is 16 residues. The CDR3 loop reads CASSWPRLKGNYGYTF. Here the CDR3 DNA reads TGCGCCAGCAGCTGGCCGAGACTAAAGGGTAACTATGGCTACACCTTC.

The V call is TRBV4-1, the J call TRBJ2-1, with TRBD1 matching 8 bases. Germline V gene data show CDR1 as MGHRA and CDR2 as YSYEKL. The CDR3 runs 17 residues. V shed 1 base and J 6 bases; nucleotides not matched to a gene: 11. CDR3 nucleotides: TGCGCCAGCAGCCAAGGGCCCCAGGGGGCGAATTCCAATGAGCAGTTCTTC. It codes for CASSQGPQGANSNEQFF.

The chain recombines TRBV9 with TRBJ1-4; D call uncertain. The germline CDR1 and CDR2 sequences are SGDLS and YYNGEE. This CDR3 is 15 amino acids long. The V gene lost 2 bases and the J gene lost 5 bases, with 13 bases spanning the gap. The CDR3 region is CASSVGGLQNEKLFF. CDR3 nucleotide sequence: TGTGCCAGCAGCGTCGGAGGGCTTCAGAATGAAAAACTGTTTTTT.

The gene calls are TRBV2 and TRBJ2-7; D is unresolved. The V gene lost 4 bases and the J gene lost 6 bases, with 7 bases spanning the gap. The CDR3 contains 11 residues. The germline V gene has CDR1 SNHLY and CDR2 FYNNEI. CDR3 protein: CASSVKLEQYF. In nucleotides, the CDR3 is TGTGCCAGCAGTGTCAAGCTCGAGCAGTACTTC. Using reference TRBV2 and TRBJ2-7 for the parts outside the CDR3, the full variable domain is EPEVTQTPSHQVTQMGQEVILRCVPISNHLYFYWYRQILGQKVEFLVSFYNNEISEKSEIFDDQFSVERPDGSNFTLKIRSTKLEDSAMYFCASSVKLEQYFGPGTRLTVT.